What follows describes a single TCR beta chain. Its target is unknown. Produced via immunoSEQ multiplex PCR; TCRdb's table is partial and in-frame only. This table has 150,000 to 200,000 clones, 92% appearing once. These data originate in a study of T cell responses to AZD1222 COVID-19 vaccine. Regarding the study as a whole: Most donors were white British, females outnumbered males, and clonal diversity was possibly underestimated. Nearly half of spike-specific TCRs reportedly go after variant regions that carry no mutations.

This material consisted of peripheral blood, taken 28 days after the second AZD1222 dose. The source is an adult who received the AZD1222 COVID-19 vaccine.

CDR3 loop: CASSRTGILYEQYF. The CDR3 DNA reads TGTGCCAGCAGCCGAACAGGGATTCTCTACGAGCAGTACTTC. The J gene is TRBJ2-7, the V gene TRBV7-9; a weak D match, TRBD1 (6 bases). Looked up from germline, CDR1 is SEHNR and CDR2 is FQNEAQ (reference sequence). The CDR3 runs to 14 residues. Deletions cut 5 bases from V and 3 bases from J, with 14 bases between.